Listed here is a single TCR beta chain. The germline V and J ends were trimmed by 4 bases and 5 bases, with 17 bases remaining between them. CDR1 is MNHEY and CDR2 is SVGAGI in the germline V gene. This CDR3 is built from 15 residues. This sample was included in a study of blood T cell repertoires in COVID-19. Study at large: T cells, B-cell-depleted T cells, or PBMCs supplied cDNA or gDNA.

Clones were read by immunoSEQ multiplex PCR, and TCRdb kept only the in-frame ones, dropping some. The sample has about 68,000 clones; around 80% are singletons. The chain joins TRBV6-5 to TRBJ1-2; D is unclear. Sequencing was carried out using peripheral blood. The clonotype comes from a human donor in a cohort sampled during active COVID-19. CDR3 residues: CASSSRLEARYGYTF. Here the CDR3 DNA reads TGTGCCAGCAGTTCCCGTCTCGAAGCCCGTTATGGCTACACCTTC.